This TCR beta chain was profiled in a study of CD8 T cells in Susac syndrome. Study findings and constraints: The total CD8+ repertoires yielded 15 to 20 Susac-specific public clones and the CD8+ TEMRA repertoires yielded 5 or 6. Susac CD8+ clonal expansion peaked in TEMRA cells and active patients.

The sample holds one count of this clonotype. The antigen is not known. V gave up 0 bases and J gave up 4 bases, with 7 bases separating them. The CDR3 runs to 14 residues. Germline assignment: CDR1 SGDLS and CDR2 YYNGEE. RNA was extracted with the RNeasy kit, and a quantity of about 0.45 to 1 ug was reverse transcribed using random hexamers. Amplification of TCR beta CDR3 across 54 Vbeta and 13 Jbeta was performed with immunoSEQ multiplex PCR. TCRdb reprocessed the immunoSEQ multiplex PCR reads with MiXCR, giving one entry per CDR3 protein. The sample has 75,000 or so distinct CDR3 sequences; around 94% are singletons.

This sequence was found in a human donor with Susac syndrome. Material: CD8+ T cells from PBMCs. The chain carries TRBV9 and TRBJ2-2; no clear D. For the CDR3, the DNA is TGTGCCAGCAGCGTAGGGGGTAGCACCGGGGAGCTGTTTTTT. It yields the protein CASSVGGSTGELFF.